This T cell receptor beta chain was profiled in a study of identical twins. A single count supports this clonotype. In TCRdb, the 5' RACE reads were re-called with MiXCR into one record per CDR3 protein. In the table there are around 1.7 million distinct CDR3 sequences, about 32% of which are singletons. All of the donors were Caucasians in good health. The TCR originated in a newborn girl in good health. The sequenced sample was cord blood.

CDR3 protein: CASSQPASGRTYEQYF. Written as DNA, the CDR3 is TGTGCCAGCAGCCAACCCGCTAGCGGGAGAACCTACGAGCAGTACTTC. The genes are TRBV4-2 and TRBJ2-7; 10 nucleotides match TRBD2. Germline CDR1 is LGHNA and CDR2 is YNFKEQ. With V trimmed by 2 bases and J by 2 bases, 6 bases remained unmatched. This CDR3 is built from 16 residues.